A single sample is the source of the 28 T cell receptor beta chains below, sequenced in a study of shared clonotypes between healthy human individuals. Method: immunoSEQ multiplex PCR; TCRdb's copy keeps in-frame clones and lacks some. The sample consists of approximately 2.5 million clones, over 85% of them appearing once. Sequencing used naive CD4+ T cells from PBMCs. Subset defined: CD45RA+ positively selected. The receptors were gathered from a man between 18 and 35 years old in good health. Some clones in this sample may be carry-over from other donors' samples.

This clone appeared once. The V and J genes are TRBV28 and TRBJ2-7; a possible D gene is TRBD2 (5 bases). Between the trimmed V and J ends, which lost 2 bases and 3 bases, there was a span of 14 bases. This CDR3 is 15 amino acids long. Germline V CDR1 and CDR2: MDHEN, SYDVKM. The DNA for the CDR3 is TGTGCCAGCAGTTTAGGCGGGCGGGCGGTCTACGAGCAGTACTTC. Translating it yields CASSLGGRAVYEQYF.

The chain recombines TRBV19 with TRBJ2-5; D gene ambiguous. Trimming took off 3 bases at V and 6 bases at J, with 5 bases between the two ends. This CDR3 is 11 amino acids long. The V gene's germline CDR1 is LNHDA and CDR2 SQIVND (reference sequence). For the CDR3, the DNA is TGTGCCAGTAGTATTGAGCAGACCCAGTACTTC. This encodes CASSIEQTQYF.

The V gene is TRBV10-2, the J gene TRBJ2-3; D call uncertain. This CDR3 has 13 amino acids. Trimming left V 3 bases short and J 7 bases short, with 11 bases between. From germline, CDR1 is WSHSY and CDR2 SAAADI. DNA for the CDR3: TGCGCCAGCAGTGATTGGCAGCCATATACGCAGTATTTT. Amino acid sequence: CASSDWQPYTQYF.

The rearrangement uses TRBV7-6 and TRBJ2-3, with TRBD2 matching 7 bases. This CDR3 has 18 amino acids. Trimming took 2 bases from V and 2 from J; bases not matched to a gene: 13. In germline, CDR1 is SGHVS, CDR2 FNYEAQ. The CDR3 region has the DNA TGTGCCAGCAGCTTAAGGCCCTTCCGGCGGGAGTTCACAGATACGCAGTATTTT. It encodes CASSLRPFRREFTDTQYF.

This CDR3 reads CASSPLSGLRNTDTQYF. CDR3 sequence (DNA): TGTGCCAGCAGCCCCCTATCCGGGCTTAGAAACACAGATACGCAGTATTTT. The chain recombines TRBV9 with TRBJ2-3; D is undetermined. The germline V and J ends were trimmed by 4 bases and 2 bases, with 20 bases remaining between them. From germline, CDR1 is SGDLS and CDR2 YYNGEE. CDR3 length: 17 amino acids.

The DNA for the CDR3 is TGCGCCAGCAGCCCCGGGACAGAGAACACCGGGGAGCTGTTTTTT. It encodes CASSPGTENTGELFF. The chain has TRBV5-1 and TRBJ2-2, with 7 bases identical to TRBD1. V lost 4 bases and J lost 1; bases outside the gene matches: 4. CDR1 and CDR2 (germline): SGHRS, YFSETQ. The CDR3 sequence is 15 residues long.

The V and J genes are TRBV9 and TRBJ1-4, with 12 bases matching TRBD1. Trimming took 4 bases from V and 7 from J; bases not matched to a gene: 5. Looked up from germline, CDR1 is SGDLS and CDR2 is YYNGEE. The CDR3 spans 15 residues. CDR3 residues: CASSPGQGAGEKLFF. The CDR3 DNA sequence: TGTGCCAGCAGCCCGGGACAGGGGGCGGGTGAAAAACTGTTTTTT.

Comments on this clone: In the same sample, other DNA sequences code for this CDR3. CDR3 amino acids: CASSLGQGGQPQHF. As DNA, the CDR3 is TGCGCCAGCAGCCTCGGACAGGGAGGGCAGCCCCAGCATTTT. V gene TRBV5-1 combines with J gene TRBJ1-5; 8 bases match TRBD1. Germline CDR1 is SGHRS and CDR2 is YFSETQ. The V segment lost 4 bases and the J segment 7 bases; nucleotides outside the gene matches: 7. CDR3 size: 14 residues.

The rearrangement links TRBV19 to TRBJ2-1, with a weak D call TRBD2 (5 bases). The V and J ends lost 0 bases and 6 bases respectively, with 12 bases between them. This CDR3 contains 15 residues. Per germline, CDR1 LNHDA and CDR2 SQIVND (reference sequence). The CDR3 DNA follows: TGTGCCAGTAGTATAGACCCGGACTGGTCCAATGAGCAGTTCTTC. It codes for CASSIDPDWSNEQFF.

The table lists this clone with a few counts. V gene TRBV27 combines with J gene TRBJ2-2; 7 bases are shared with TRBD2. Germline CDR1 is MNHEY and CDR2 is SMNVEV (reference sequence). Trimming took 4 bases from V and 5 from J; bases not matched to a gene: 16. This CDR3 contains 18 residues. The DNA of the CDR3 is TGTGCCAGCAGTTCTAGGACTAGGGGTCCCCTCCCGACCGGGGAGCTGTTTTTT. It yields the protein CASSSRTRGPLPTGELFF.

The chain links TRBV9 to TRBJ2-7; 9 bases are shared with TRBD2. Trimming at V came to 2 bases and at J to 5 bases, leaving 5 bases not matched to a gene. From germline, CDR1 is SGDLS and CDR2 YYNGEE. CDR3 length: 14 residues. Here the CDR3 reads CASSVNSGSNEQYF. In nucleotides, the CDR3 is TGTGCCAGCAGCGTGAATAGCGGGAGTAACGAGCAGTACTTC. The whole variable domain, remainder taken from reference TRBV9 and TRBJ2-7, is DSGVTQTPKHLITATGQRVTLRCSPRSGDLSVYWYQQSLDQGLQFLIQYYNGEERAKGNILERFSAQQFPDLHSELNLSSLELGDSALYFCASSVNSGSNEQYFGPGTRLTVT.

This clone has a single count. This chain uses TRBV28 with TRBJ1-5; D unclear. V lost 6 bases, J lost 0 bases, and 12 bases lay in between. In germline, CDR1 is MDHEN, CDR2 SYDVKM. This CDR3 spans 15 amino acids. The CDR3 sequence: CASRNIGLSNQPQHF. The DNA for the CDR3 is TGTGCCAGCAGAAATATCGGACTTAGCAATCAGCCCCAGCATTTT. The entire variable domain, with the rest obtained from reference TRBV28 and TRBJ1-5, is as follows: DVKVTQSSRYLVKRTGEKVFLECVQDMDHENMFWYRQDPGLGLRLIYFSYDVKMKEKGDIPEGYSVSREKKERFSLILESASTNQTSMYLCASRNIGLSNQPQHFGDGTRLSIL.

The J gene is TRBJ1-4, the V gene TRBV2, with TRBD1 identical over 7 bases. CDR1 is SNHLY and CDR2 is FYNNEI in the germline V gene. The J segment lost 7 bases and the V segment lost 6 bases, leaving 11 bases of the junction unmatched. CDR3 length: 15 residues. The CDR3 region has the DNA TGTGCCAGCAGCCCCGAGGGGGCTAGAAGTGAAAAACTGTTTTTT. Its translation: CASSPEGARSEKLFF.

The chain is built from TRBV29-1 and TRBJ1-3, with 8 bases identical to TRBD1. V dropped 0 bases and J dropped 16; count of bases not matched to a gene: 8. Germline CDR1 SQVTM, CDR2 ANQGSEA. The CDR3 runs 12 residues. The CDR3 region is CSVEDQGQVVYF. For the CDR3, the DNA is TGCAGCGTTGAAGATCAGGGACAGGTGGTGTATTTT. The whole variable domain, filled in from reference TRBV29-1 and TRBJ1-3, reads SAVISQKPSRDICQRGTSLTIQCQVDSQVTMMFWYRQQPGQSLTLIATANQGSEATYESGFVIDKFPISRPNLTFSTLTVSNMSPEDSSIYLCSVEDQGQVVYFGEGSWLTVV.

The chain is built from TRBV7-2 and TRBJ2-7, with D tentatively TRBD1 (5 bases). The V end was cut by 4 bases, the J end by 7 bases, with 14 bases between. CDR1 is SGHTA and CDR2 is FQGNSA in the germline V gene. The CDR3 length is 13 residues. The CDR3 nucleotides read TGTGCCAGCAGCTCCGGACACCGCTTAGAGCAGTACTTC. It specifies CASSSGHRLEQYF.

The chain links TRBV7-2 to TRBJ1-2; D possibly corresponds to TRBD1 (5 bases). V was cut by 1 base and J by 8 bases, with 17 bases left in between. The CDR3 runs to 15 residues. Germline CDR1 and CDR2: SGHTA and FQGNSA. The CDR3 DNA reads TGTGCCAGCAGCTTAGTTAGGGGCCCTTCTGAAGGCTACACCTTC. It specifies CASSLVRGPSEGYTF.

The rearrangement uses TRBV11-2 and TRBJ2-3; the match to TRBD2 covers 11 bases. The CDR3 spans 16 residues. Per the germline V gene, CDR1 is SGHAT and CDR2 is FQNNGV. After removal of 5 bases from V and 1 base from J, the junction contained 5 bases not matched to a gene. The CDR3 DNA reads as TGTGCCAGCAGCGCTCAACTAGCGGGAGGCACAGATACGCAGTATTTT. Encoded protein: CASSAQLAGGTDTQYF.

The chain has TRBV5-1 and TRBJ1-1; D unresolved. This CDR3 has 13 amino acids. V gave up 5 bases and J gave up 1 base, with 9 bases separating them. CDR1 is SGHRS, CDR2 YFSETQ, per germline. CDR3 DNA: TGCGCCAGCAGTATATCCCAGAACACTGAAGCTTTCTTT. Its translation is CASSISQNTEAFF.

The chain employs TRBV28 and TRBJ2-4, with D possibly being TRBD1 (6 bases). The CDR3 is 11 residues long. The V gene lost 6 bases and the J gene lost 9 bases, with 9 bases spanning the gap. CDR1 is MDHEN, CDR2 SYDVKM, per germline. CDR3 amino acids: CASRQGTIQYF. The CDR3 DNA reads as TGTGCCAGCAGACAGGGTACCATTCAGTACTTC.

CDR3 nucleotides: TGTGCCAGTCAGACAGGAAATGAAAAACTGTTTTTT. Its protein is CASQTGNEKLFF. The chain recombines TRBV14 with TRBJ1-4, with a possible D match to TRBD1 (6 bases). The germline gives CDR1 SGHDN, CDR2 FVKESK. V dropped 9 bases and J dropped 5 bases, with 10 bases sitting between them. The CDR3 spans 12 residues.

The chain employs TRBV9 and TRBJ2-7; 8 bases match TRBD2. V was clipped by 0 bases and J by 4 bases; unmatched bases: 3. The CDR3 has 14 residues. Germline loops: CDR1 SGDLS, CDR2 YYNGEE. The CDR3 DNA is TGTGCCAGCAGCGTAGGGACTAGCCCTTACGAGCAGTACTTC. Amino acid sequence: CASSVGTSPYEQYF.

About this clone itself: The DNA is omitted, as the CDR3 cannot be located on it reliably, and the CDR3 follows TCRdb's listing. The genes are TRBV21-1 and TRBJ2-7; TRBD1, the D gene given by the table, was not confirmed from the DNA. TRBV21-1 is a recognized pseudogene. 14 amino acids form the CDR3, both terminal residues included. The CDR3 protein is CASTWGQGTYEQYF.

This chain uses TRBV6-1 with TRBJ2-7; the match to TRBD1 covers 7 bases. Germline V lookup: CDR1 MNHNS, CDR2 SASEGT. The CDR3 contains 15 residues. With 10 bases clipped from V and 0 bases from J, the junction kept 12 bases outside the gene matches. The CDR3 DNA sequence: TGTGCCACCACCCGATTACAGGGGTTCTCCTACGAGCAGTACTTC. It yields the protein CATTRLQGFSYEQYF.

A word on this clone: Other DNA sequences in this specimen translate into the identical CDR3. V and J are TRBV5-1 and TRBJ1-1; 9 positions agree with TRBD1. V lost 7 bases, J lost 5 bases, and 6 bases stayed unmatched. The CDR3 consists of 13 residues. Germline CDR1 reads SGHRS; CDR2 reads YFSETQ. The CDR3 protein is CASRGQGGTEAFF. DNA for the CDR3: TGCGCCAGCCGGGGACAGGGTGGGACTGAAGCTTTCTTT.

To note about this clone: This specimen includes other DNA sequences encoding the same CDR3. The chain joins TRBV30 to TRBJ2-1; D unresolved. CDR3 length: 12 residues. V was trimmed by 1 base and J by 4 bases, leaving 5 bases between them. Germline CDR1 reads GTSNPN; CDR2 reads SVGIG (reference sequence). The CDR3 protein is CAWSAHYNEQFF. The DNA for the CDR3 is TGTGCCTGGAGTGCTCATTACAATGAGCAGTTCTTC.

The chain links TRBV4-3 to TRBJ2-1; 15 bases are a match to TRBD2. Germline trimming cut 3 bases from V and 7 bases from J; bases unmatched to any gene: 4. Germline V CDR1 and CDR2: LGHNA, YSLEER. The CDR3 is 16 residues long. CDR3 DNA sequence: TGCGCCAGCAGCCAGGGACTAGCGGGAGGAGAGAATGAGCAGTTCTTC. Its translation is CASSQGLAGGENEQFF.

The chain combines TRBV29-1 with TRBJ2-5; maybe TRBD1 (6 bases). Looked up from germline, CDR1 is SQVTM and CDR2 is ANQGSEA. The CDR3 consists of 14 residues. The germline V and J ends were trimmed by 8 bases and 5 bases, with 21 bases remaining between them. The CDR3 DNA is TGCAGCACCGCACCGACAGGAGCTGCCGAGACCCAGTACTTC. It yields the protein CSTAPTGAAETQYF.

This clone is a singleton in its sample. The chain uses TRBV7-6 and TRBJ2-1, with 8 bases identical to TRBD2. Germline values: CDR1 SGHVS, CDR2 FNYEAQ. The V and J ends lost 5 bases and 4 bases, in that order; junction bases with no gene match: 7. This CDR3 contains 15 residues. The CDR3 spells CASSPSGSQYNEQFF. In nucleotides, the CDR3 is TGTGCCAGCAGCCCGAGCGGGAGTCAGTACAATGAGCAGTTCTTC. The whole variable domain, filled in from reference TRBV7-6 and TRBJ2-1, reads GAGVSQSPRYKVTKRGQDVALRCDPISGHVSLYWYRQALGQGPEFLTYFNYEAQQDKSGLPNDRFSAERPEGSISTLTIQRTEQRDSAMYRCASSPSGSQYNEQFFGPGTRLTVL.